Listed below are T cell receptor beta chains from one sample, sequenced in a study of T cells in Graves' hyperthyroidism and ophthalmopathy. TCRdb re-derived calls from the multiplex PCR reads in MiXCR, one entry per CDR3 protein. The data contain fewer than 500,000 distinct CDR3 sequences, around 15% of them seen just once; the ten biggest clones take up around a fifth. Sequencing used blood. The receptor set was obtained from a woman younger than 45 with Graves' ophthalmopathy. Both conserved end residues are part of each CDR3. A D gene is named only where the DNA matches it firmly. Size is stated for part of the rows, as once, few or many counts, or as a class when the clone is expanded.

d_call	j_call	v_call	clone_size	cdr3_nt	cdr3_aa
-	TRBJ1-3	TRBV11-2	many	TGTGCCAGCAGCTTGACGGGATTTAGGGCTGACAGAAACACCATATATTTT	CASSLTGFRADRNTIYF
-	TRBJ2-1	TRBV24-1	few	TGTGCCACCAGTGATTTAGTGGATGAGCAGTTCTTC	CATSDLVDEQFF
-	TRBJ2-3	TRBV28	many	TGTGCCAGCAGGGGGGGGGGGGGCTTAGATACGCAGTATTTT	CASRGGGGLDTQYF
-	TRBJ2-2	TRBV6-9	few	TGTGCCAGCAGTTATTTGGTGCGGCAGGGTACCGGGGAGCTGTTTTTT	CASSYLVRQGTGELFF
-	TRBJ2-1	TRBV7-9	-	TGTGCCAGCGGTGGCGGCTACAATGAGCAGTTCTTC	CASGGGYNEQFF
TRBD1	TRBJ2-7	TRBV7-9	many	TGTGCCAGCAGCTCTACCGGGGGACAGGGGGCCTACGAGCAGTACTTC	CASSSTGGQGAYEQYF
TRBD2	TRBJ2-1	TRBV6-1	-	TGTGCCAGCAGTGAAGTACTAGCGAATGTGGGGAGTGAGCAGTTCTTC	CASSEVLANVGSEQFF
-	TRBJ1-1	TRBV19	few	TGTGCCAGTAGTATGGGCCCCACGATTAACACTGAAGCTTTCTTT	CASSMGPTINTEAFF
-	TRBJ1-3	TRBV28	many	TGTGCCAGCACCCCCCCCCCCGGGACCGTCGGAAACACCATATATTTT	CASTPPPGTVGNTIYF
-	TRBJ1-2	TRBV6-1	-	TGTGCCAGCAGCCTAGGCGGCAGGGCTTTCTCAGGGTACACCTTC	CASSLGGRAFSGYTF
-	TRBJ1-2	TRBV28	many	TGTGCCAGCTCGTACACGGGGGGGACTGGTGGCTACACCTTC	CASSYTGGTGGYTF
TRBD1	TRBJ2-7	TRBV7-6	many	TGTGCCAGCAGCCCAGGGACAGGGGTTTTCTACGAGCAGTACTTC	CASSPGTGVFYEQYF
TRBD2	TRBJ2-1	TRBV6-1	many	TGTGCCAGCAGTGAACAGCGGGGGGGCTCAGACGAGCAGTTCTTC	CASSEQRGGSDEQFF
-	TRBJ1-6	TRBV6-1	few	TGTGCCTCCATTGCCCAGGCGGCGAAGGGTTCACCCCTCCACTTT	CASIAQAAKGSPLHF
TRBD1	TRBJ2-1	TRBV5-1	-	TGCGCCAGCAGCCCGGACAGGGCAGGCTCCAATGAGCAGTTCTTC	CASSPDRAGSNEQFF